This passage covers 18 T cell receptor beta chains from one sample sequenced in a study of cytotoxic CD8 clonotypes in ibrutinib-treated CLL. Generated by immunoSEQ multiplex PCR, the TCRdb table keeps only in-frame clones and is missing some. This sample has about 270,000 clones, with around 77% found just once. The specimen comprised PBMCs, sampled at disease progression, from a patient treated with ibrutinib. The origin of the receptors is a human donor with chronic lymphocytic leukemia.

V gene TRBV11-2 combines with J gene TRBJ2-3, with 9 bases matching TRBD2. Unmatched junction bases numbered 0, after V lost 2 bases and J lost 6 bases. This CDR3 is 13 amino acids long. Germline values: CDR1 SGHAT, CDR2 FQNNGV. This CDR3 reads CASSLLAGDTQYF. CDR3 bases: TGTGCCAGCAGCTTACTAGCGGGGGATACGCAGTATTTT.

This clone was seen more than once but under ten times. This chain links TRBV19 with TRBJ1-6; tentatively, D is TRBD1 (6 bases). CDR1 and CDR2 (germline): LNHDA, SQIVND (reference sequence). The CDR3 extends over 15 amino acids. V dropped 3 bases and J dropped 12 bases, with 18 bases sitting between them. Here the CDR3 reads CASSMGAGRFEPLHF. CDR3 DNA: TGTGCCAGTAGTATGGGGGCAGGCCGTTTCGAACCCCTCCACTTT.

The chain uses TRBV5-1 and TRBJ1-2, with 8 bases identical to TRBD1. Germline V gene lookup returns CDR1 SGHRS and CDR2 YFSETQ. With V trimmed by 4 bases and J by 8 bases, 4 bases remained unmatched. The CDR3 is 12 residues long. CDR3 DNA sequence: TGCGCCAGCAGCACGACAGGGGTGGGCTACACCTTC. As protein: CASSTTGVGYTF.

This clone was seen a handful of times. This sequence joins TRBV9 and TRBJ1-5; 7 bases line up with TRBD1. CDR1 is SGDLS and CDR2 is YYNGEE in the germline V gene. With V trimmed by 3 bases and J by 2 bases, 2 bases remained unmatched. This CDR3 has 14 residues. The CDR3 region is CASSAGTGNQPQHF. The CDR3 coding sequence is TGTGCCAGCAGCGCGGGGACAGGCAATCAGCCCCAGCATTTT. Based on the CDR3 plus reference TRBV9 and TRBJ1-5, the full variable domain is DSGVTQTPKHLITATGQRVTLRCSPRSGDLSVYWYQQSLDQGLQFLIQYYNGEERAKGNILERFSAQQFPDLHSELNLSSLELGDSALYFCASSAGTGNQPQHFGDGTRLSIL.

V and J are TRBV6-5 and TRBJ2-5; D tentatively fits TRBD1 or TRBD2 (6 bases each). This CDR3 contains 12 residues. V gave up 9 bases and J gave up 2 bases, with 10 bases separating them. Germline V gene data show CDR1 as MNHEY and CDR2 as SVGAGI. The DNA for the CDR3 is TGTGCCAGTGGAGGGGGGCAAGAGACCCAGTACTTC. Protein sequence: CASGGGQETQYF.

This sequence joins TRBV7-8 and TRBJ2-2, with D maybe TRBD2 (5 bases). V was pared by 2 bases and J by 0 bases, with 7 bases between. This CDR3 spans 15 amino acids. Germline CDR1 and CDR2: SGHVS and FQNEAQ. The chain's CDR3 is CASSLSGSNTGELFF. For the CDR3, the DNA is TGTGCCAGCAGCTTATCGGGGTCGAACACCGGGGAGCTGTTTTTT.

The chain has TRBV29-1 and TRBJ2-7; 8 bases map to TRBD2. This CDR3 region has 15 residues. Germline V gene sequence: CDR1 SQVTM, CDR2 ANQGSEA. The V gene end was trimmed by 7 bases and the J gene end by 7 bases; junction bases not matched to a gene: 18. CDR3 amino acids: CSGVRLAIDEGEQYF. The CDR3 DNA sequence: TGCAGCGGGGTTAGACTAGCGATTGACGAGGGGGAGCAGTACTTC.

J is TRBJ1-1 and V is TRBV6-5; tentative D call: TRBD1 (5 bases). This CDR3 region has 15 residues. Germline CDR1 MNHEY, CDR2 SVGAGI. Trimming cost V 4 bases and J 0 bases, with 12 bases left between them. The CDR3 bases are TGTGCCAGCAGTTTTGCCGGGACGGTGAACACTGAAGCTTTCTTT. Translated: CASSFAGTVNTEAFF.

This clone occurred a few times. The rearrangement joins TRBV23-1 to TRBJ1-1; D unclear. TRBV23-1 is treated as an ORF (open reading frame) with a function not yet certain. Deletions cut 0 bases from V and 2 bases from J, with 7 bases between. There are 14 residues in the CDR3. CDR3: CASSQSLDNTEAFF. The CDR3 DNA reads TGCGCCAGCAGTCAATCCCTAGACAACACTGAAGCTTTCTTT.

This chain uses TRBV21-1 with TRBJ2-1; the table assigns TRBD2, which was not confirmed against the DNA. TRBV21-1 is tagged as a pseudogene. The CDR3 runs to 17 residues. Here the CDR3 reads CASSKALAGGGGDEQFF. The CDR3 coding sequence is TGTGCCAGCAGCAAAGCTCTAGCGGGAGGGGGTGGTGATGAGCAGTTCTTC.

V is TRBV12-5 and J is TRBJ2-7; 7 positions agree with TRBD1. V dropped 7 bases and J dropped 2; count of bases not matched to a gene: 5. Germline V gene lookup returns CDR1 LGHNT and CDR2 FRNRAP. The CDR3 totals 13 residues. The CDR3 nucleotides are TGTGCTAGTGCATCGGGACAGCCCTACGAGCAGTACTTC. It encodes CASASGQPYEQYF.

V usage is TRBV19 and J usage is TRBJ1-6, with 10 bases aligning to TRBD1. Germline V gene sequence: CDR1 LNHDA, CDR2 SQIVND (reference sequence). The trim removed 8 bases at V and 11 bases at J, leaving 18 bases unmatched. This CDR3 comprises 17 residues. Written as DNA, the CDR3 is TGTGCCAGTCTTCCGATGACTCGACAGGGGGCGCGAACACCCCTCCACTTT. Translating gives CASLPMTRQGARTPLHF.

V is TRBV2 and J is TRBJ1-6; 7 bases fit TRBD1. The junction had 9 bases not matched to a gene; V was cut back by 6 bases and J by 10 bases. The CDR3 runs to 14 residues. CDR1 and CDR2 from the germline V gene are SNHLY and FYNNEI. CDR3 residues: CASRFTGVDSPLHF. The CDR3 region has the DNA TGTGCCAGCAGGTTCACAGGGGTTGACTCACCCCTCCACTTT.

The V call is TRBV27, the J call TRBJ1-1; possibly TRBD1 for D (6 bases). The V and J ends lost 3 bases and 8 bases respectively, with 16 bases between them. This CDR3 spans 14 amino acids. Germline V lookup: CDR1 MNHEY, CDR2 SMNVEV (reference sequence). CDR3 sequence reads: CASSFRSGTPEAFF. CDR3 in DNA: TGTGCCAGCAGTTTCCGCTCCGGGACACCAGAAGCTTTCTTT.

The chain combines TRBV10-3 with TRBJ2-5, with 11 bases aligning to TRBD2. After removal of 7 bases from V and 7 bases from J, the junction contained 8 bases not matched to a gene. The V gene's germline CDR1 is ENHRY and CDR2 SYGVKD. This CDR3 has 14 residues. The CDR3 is CAINLGLAGGTQYF. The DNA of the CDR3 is TGTGCCATCAACTTAGGACTAGCGGGTGGGACCCAGTACTTC.

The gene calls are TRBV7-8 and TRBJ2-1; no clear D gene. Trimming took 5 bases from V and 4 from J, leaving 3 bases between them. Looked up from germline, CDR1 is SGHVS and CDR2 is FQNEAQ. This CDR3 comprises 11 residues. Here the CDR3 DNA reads TGTGCCAGCAGCGCATACAATGAGCAGTTCTTC. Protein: CASSAYNEQFF.

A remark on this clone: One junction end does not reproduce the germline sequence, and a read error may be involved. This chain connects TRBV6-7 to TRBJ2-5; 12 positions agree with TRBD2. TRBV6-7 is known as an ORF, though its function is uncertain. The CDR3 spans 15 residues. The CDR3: CATRGLAGPQETQYF. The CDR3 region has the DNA TGCGCTACCCGCGGACTAGCGGGGCCTCAAGAGACCCAGTACTTC.

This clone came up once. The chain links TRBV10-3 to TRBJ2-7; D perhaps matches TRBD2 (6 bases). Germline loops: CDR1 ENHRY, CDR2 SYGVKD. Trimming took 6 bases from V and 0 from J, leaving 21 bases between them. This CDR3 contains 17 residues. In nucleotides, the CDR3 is TGTGCCATCAGAAGTCAGGTAGAGGAGGGGAGCTCCTACGAGCAGTACTTC. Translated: CAIRSQVEEGSSYEQYF.